Below, 28 T cell receptor beta chains from the same sample are listed, as sequenced in a study of blood T cells in healthy people across ages. With a J-beta primer mix and a sample-barcoded 5' primer, a second PCR ran about 6 to 11 cycles. TCRdb ran MiXCR on the 5' RACE reads and lists one entry per CDR3 protein. The data hold about 780,000 distinct CDR3 sequences, with 46% observed a single time. The sequencing input was blood. The receptor source for this set is a man older than 75 in good health.

This chain joins TRBV29-1 and TRBJ1-1, with D tentatively TRBD1 (5 bases). The germline V gene has CDR1 SQVTM and CDR2 ANQGSEA. Trimming pared 4 bases from V and 0 bases from J, leaving 9 bases between. This CDR3 is built from 13 residues. DNA of the CDR3: TGCAGCGTTGGAAGGGGCATGAACACTGAAGCTTTCTTT. As protein: CSVGRGMNTEAFF.

This chain joins TRBV9 and TRBJ2-3; no definite D call. Trimming took 5 bases from V and 2 from J, leaving 6 bases between them. CDR1 and CDR2 from the germline V gene are SGDLS and YYNGEE. This CDR3 has 12 residues. The CDR3 DNA sequence: TGTGCCAGCAGGGATCACACAGATACGCAGTATTTT. Translated, it gives CASRDHTDTQYF.

This chain links TRBV20-1 with TRBJ2-1; tentatively, D is TRBD2 (6 bases). V lost 5 bases, J lost 3 bases, and 14 bases lay in between. The CDR3 sequence is 14 residues long. Germline V CDR1 and CDR2: DFQATT, SNEGSKA (reference sequence). The CDR3 DNA is TGCAGTGCTCCTGCGGGGCGGAACTACAATGAGCAGTTCTTC. Translating it yields CSAPAGRNYNEQFF.

This clonotype was seen a few times. The V gene is TRBV7-7, the J gene TRBJ2-1; 13 bases align to TRBD2. The CDR3 length is 16 residues. Germline CDR1 SSHAT, CDR2 FNYEAQ (reference sequence). With V trimmed by 2 bases and J by 8 bases, 6 bases remained unmatched. As DNA, the CDR3 is TGTGCCAGCAGCTTAAGGACTAGCGGGAGTTCGCATGAGCAGTTCTTC. As protein: CASSLRTSGSSHEQFF.

This clonotype occurred a few times. CDR3 protein: CASSGLASYNEQFF. The DNA for the CDR3 is TGTGCCAGCAGTGGTCTAGCCTCCTACAATGAGCAGTTCTTC. The chain employs TRBV28 and TRBJ2-1; D is perhaps TRBD2 (5 bases). Germline values: CDR1 MDHEN, CDR2 SYDVKM. V gave up 5 bases and J gave up 0 bases, with 8 bases separating them. The CDR3 totals 14 residues.

This rearrangement joins TRBV5-1 to TRBJ2-7, with TRBD1 matching 7 bases. CDR1 and CDR2 (germline): SGHRS, YFSETQ. J lost 4 bases, V lost 4 bases, and 11 bases had no gene match. CDR3 size: 15 residues. CDR3 nucleotide sequence: TGCGCCAGCAGCCTAGCCGGGACAGAACTTTACGAGCAGTACTTC. Residues: CASSLAGTELYEQYF.

As concerns this clonotype: A much larger clone is a single base away; this may be a read error. This chain uses TRBV9 with TRBJ2-1, with D tentatively TRBD1 or TRBD2 (6 bases each). V was trimmed by 3 bases and J by 8 bases, leaving 12 bases between them. CDR1 is SGDLS, CDR2 YYNGEE, per germline. This CDR3 has 13 amino acids. For the CDR3, the DNA is TGTGCCAGCAGCGGAGTAGGGGGGCATGAGCAGTTCTTC. It specifies CASSGVGGHEQFF.

Many counts were recorded for this clonotype. The V call is TRBV10-2, the J call TRBJ2-7, with D perhaps matching TRBD2 (6 bases). Germline V gene data show CDR1 as WSHSY and CDR2 as SAAADI. V gave up 0 bases and J gave up 0 bases, with 12 bases separating them. CDR3 length: 16 amino acids. CDR3: CASSESRGTSSYEQYF. Written as DNA, the CDR3 is TGCGCCAGCAGTGAGTCCCGGGGGACGTCCTCCTACGAGCAGTACTTC.

This chain joins TRBV12-3 or TRBV12-4 and TRBJ2-1, with 8 nucleotides matching TRBD2. The CDR3 consists of 15 residues. J gave up 9 bases and V 7 bases, and 14 bases lay outside the gene matches. The CDR3 spells CASTANRAGVSEQFF. The CDR3 DNA reads TGTGCCAGCACGGCTAATCGAGCGGGAGTAAGTGAGCAGTTCTTC.

The J gene is TRBJ2-7, the V gene TRBV5-1; the match to TRBD2 covers 9 bases. Losses at the gene ends were 4 bases for V and 3 bases for J; bases not matched to a gene: 5. The germline gives CDR1 SGHRS, CDR2 YFSETQ. This CDR3 contains 14 residues. Here the CDR3 DNA reads TGCGCCAGCAGCGCGACTAGCGGCCTCTACGAGCAGTACTTC. This encodes CASSATSGLYEQYF.

The gene calls are TRBV6-5 and TRBJ2-1, with D perhaps matching TRBD1 (7 bases). The CDR3 has 18 amino acids. The V end lost 2 bases, the J end lost 8 bases, and 25 bases lay between the germline ends. The germline V gene has CDR1 MNHEY and CDR2 SVGAGI. The CDR3 loop reads CASSYGAPSTRQGHEQFF. The CDR3 DNA is TGTGCCAGCAGTTACGGGGCACCGTCGACTAGACAGGGCCATGAGCAGTTCTTC.

The genes are TRBV14 and TRBJ2-1, with TRBD2 matching 13 bases. V lost 5 bases, J lost 10 bases, and 8 bases stayed unmatched. The CDR3 extends over 15 amino acids. Germline CDR1 SGHDN, CDR2 FVKESK. The CDR3 DNA follows: TGTGCCAGCAGCTCACTAGCGGGAGGGATTGGGGAGCAGTTCTTC. Amino acids: CASSSLAGGIGEQFF.

This rearrangement joins TRBV20-1 to TRBJ2-7, with a weak D call TRBD2 (6 bases). The length of the CDR3 is 15 residues. Germline CDR1 reads DFQATT; CDR2 reads SNEGSKA (reference sequence). The V end lost 0 bases, the J end lost 7 bases, and 19 bases lay between the germline ends. Written as DNA, the CDR3 is TGCAGTGCTAGAGAACGGGGGACTGGGGTGAGGGAGCAGTACTTC. Translated, it gives CSARERGTGVREQYF.

V usage is TRBV2 and J usage is TRBJ2-1; 9 nucleotides agree with TRBD2. In germline, CDR1 is SNHLY, CDR2 FYNNEI. This CDR3 comprises 17 residues. With V trimmed by 8 bases and J by 11 bases, 22 bases remained unmatched. DNA for the CDR3: TGTGCCAGCTTCGGGGGCGATCGACTAGCGGCAGACGTCCAGCAGTTCTTC. Translation: CASFGGDRLAADVQQFF.

The chain employs TRBV12-3 or TRBV12-4 and TRBJ1-2, with 7 positions matching TRBD1. The V and J ends lost 6 bases and 8 bases, in that order; junction bases with no gene match: 9. The CDR3 has 13 residues. DNA for the CDR3: TGTGCCAGCAGCCCGGACAGGACGAAGGGCTACACCTTC. This gives the protein CASSPDRTKGYTF.

The genes are TRBV12-3 or TRBV12-4 and TRBJ1-1, with D possibly matching TRBD1 (6 bases). With 7 bases removed from V and 5 bases from J, the gap between germline ends came to 20 bases. This CDR3 is 15 amino acids long. The CDR3 DNA reads TGTGCCAGCACCCCCCTCCGGGGGGCCCGAACTGAAGCTTTCTTT. Translation: CASTPLRGARTEAFF.

Many counts were recorded for this clonotype. This chain joins TRBV4-2 and TRBJ2-5; D tentatively reads TRBD1 or TRBD2 (5 bases each). Germline values: CDR1 LGHNA, CDR2 YNFKEQ. Between the trimmed V and J ends, which lost 1 base and 5 bases, there was a span of 14 bases. The CDR3 spans 15 residues. The CDR3, as DNA: TGTGCCAGCAGCCAAGCCCTGGGACGCGGGGAGACCCAGTACTTC. Encoded protein: CASSQALGRGETQYF.

As to this clonotype: A much more abundant neighbour one base away suggests this may be a read error. The rearrangement uses TRBV29-1 and TRBJ2-7; D uncertain. Germline lookup yields CDR1 SQVTM and CDR2 ANQGSEA. CDR3 size: 11 residues. This CDR3 is CGVRNHYEQYF. CDR3 coding DNA: TGCGGCGTTCGTAACCACTACGAGCAGTACTTC.

The chain uses TRBV7-2 and TRBJ1-2; possibly TRBD1 for D (6 bases). This CDR3 is built from 15 residues. V dropped 5 bases and J dropped 4 bases, with 17 bases sitting between them. From germline, CDR1 is SGHTA and CDR2 FQGNSA. The CDR3 nucleotides read TGTGCCAGCAGCCCATACAGGGTAGATGGCTATGGCTACACCTTC. Translated, it gives CASSPYRVDGYGYTF.

The V gene is TRBV9, the J gene TRBJ1-3; no clear D gene. The germline V gene has CDR1 SGDLS and CDR2 YYNGEE. The CDR3 has 14 residues. V lost 4 bases, J lost 2 bases, and 10 bases lay in between. The CDR3 spells CASSPPPPGNTIYF. CDR3 coding DNA: TGTGCCAGCAGCCCTCCCCCCCCTGGAAACACCATATATTTT.

The chain has TRBV5-1 and TRBJ2-5; 7 nucleotides match TRBD2. J lost 2 bases, V lost 4 bases, and 8 bases had no gene match. CDR3 length: 15 residues. Germline lookup yields CDR1 SGHRS and CDR2 YFSETQ. CDR3 residues: CASSAGTILQETQYF. The CDR3 region has the DNA TGCGCCAGCAGCGCCGGGACTATTTTACAAGAGACCCAGTACTTC.

This clonotype was observed many times. The rearrangement uses TRBV7-2 and TRBJ2-1, with 8 bases lining up with TRBD2. The CDR3 contains 14 residues. In germline, CDR1 is SGHTA, CDR2 FQGNSA. V lost 5 bases and J lost 7; bases outside the gene matches: 7. The CDR3 reads CASSPGLGINEQFF. Here the CDR3 DNA reads TGTGCCAGCAGCCCGGGACTAGGAATAAATGAGCAGTTCTTC.

The chain recombines TRBV5-1 with TRBJ1-5, with 7 nucleotides matching TRBD1. Germline values: CDR1 SGHRS, CDR2 YFSETQ. V lost 0 bases and J lost 4; bases outside the gene matches: 4. The CDR3 totals 15 residues. CDR3 DNA sequence: TGCGCCAGCAGCTTGGGACAGGGAGTTAATCAGCCCCAGCATTTT. The encoded protein is CASSLGQGVNQPQHF.

With respect to this clonotype: A read error may account for a junction end that differs from germline. The V and J genes are TRBV15 and TRBJ2-5; D tentatively fits TRBD1 or TRBD2 (5 bases each). Looked up from germline, CDR1 is LNHNV and CDR2 is YYDKDF (reference sequence). The CDR3 spans 15 residues. The CDR3 reads CVTSRASGLEETQYF. CDR3 in DNA: TGTGTCACCAGCAGAGCTTCGGGGCTAGAGGAGACCCAGTACTTC.

This clonotype has a handful of counts. The J gene is TRBJ2-1, the V gene TRBV7-2; D unresolved. The V gene's germline CDR1 is SGHTA and CDR2 FQGNSA. The CDR3 consists of 14 residues. V lost 5 bases and J lost 7, with 15 bases in between. CDR3 nucleotides: TGTGCCAGCAGCCCACGTGGCCTTACAAATGAGCAGTTCTTC. It encodes CASSPRGLTNEQFF.

V gene TRBV12-3 or TRBV12-4 combines with J gene TRBJ1-6; 12 positions agree with TRBD1. V trimming: 6 bases; J trimming: 9 bases; junction bases outside the gene matches: 12. This CDR3 has 17 residues. The CDR3 DNA is TGTGCCAGCAGCGAACAAAAAGGGGACAGGGGGCTTTCACCCCTCCACTTT. Its translation: CASSEQKGDRGLSPLHF.

This clonotype appeared a few times. The chain couples TRBV24-1 to TRBJ2-7; D may be TRBD1 or TRBD2 (5 bases each). V was trimmed by 2 bases and J by 7 bases, leaving 11 bases between them. The V gene's germline CDR1 is KGHDR and CDR2 SFDVKD. CDR3 length: 13 residues. CDR3 residues: CATSDSGLGEQYF. The CDR3 DNA is TGTGCCACCAGTGATTCGGGGCTCGGTGAGCAGTACTTC.

This clonotype occurred a few times. V and J are TRBV7-2 and TRBJ2-7; D gene unclear. This CDR3 is built from 15 residues. The V end was cut by 1 base, the J end by 0 bases, with 10 bases between. Germline values: CDR1 SGHTA, CDR2 FQGNSA. This CDR3 reads CASSLGGLVSYEQYF. The DNA for the CDR3 is TGTGCCAGCAGCTTAGGTGGCCTTGTCTCCTACGAGCAGTACTTC.